In its sample, the clone carrying this T cell receptor beta chain was seen once. The data were obtained in a study of blood T cell repertoires in COVID-19. Study information: COVID-19 samples collected from the United States, Italy and Spain covered acute and convalescent phases. In each case, the material was cDNA or gDNA derived from T cells, B-cell-depleted T cells, or PBMCs.

After removal of 5 bases from V and 3 bases from J, the junction contained 6 bases not matched to a gene. This CDR3 contains 15 residues. Germline values: CDR1 MNHEY, CDR2 SVGEGT. Assay: immunoSEQ multiplex PCR; the TCRdb copy retains only in-frame clones and omits some. The table has 240,000 or so clones, around 79% seen once. J is TRBJ1-5 and V is TRBV6-2 or TRBV6-3; 8 bases match TRBD1. This receptor was identified in a woman of 80 years or more with acute or convalescent COVID-19. Sequenced sample: peripheral blood. The chain's CDR3 is CASSTRGLINQPQHF. The CDR3, as DNA: TGTGCCAGCAGTACCAGGGGGCTCATCAATCAGCCCCAGCATTTT.